This TCR beta chain emerged from a study of OX40 agonist ivuxolimab in advanced cancers. Study in general: Intravenous ivuxolimab was administered to patients every 2 weeks at 0.01 to 10 mg/kg. Three dose-escalation patients had partial responses: one with hepatocellular carcinoma and two with cutaneous melanoma.

Anyone with autoimmune disease history or systemic immunosuppression was excluded. CDR3 length: 19 amino acids. With regard to this clone: Its antigen is not identified.

Sequencing was performed with immunoSEQ multiplex PCR; in TCRdb, only in-frame clones are kept and a portion is missing. The table has 98,000 or so clones, around 90% seen once; the top ten hold under 0.85%. Whole-study findings and limits: There were also nonresponders showing low normalized T-cell clonal expansion.

The chain joins TRBV1 to TRBJ2-7; the table's D gene call, TRBD1, was not cross checked with the DNA. TRBV1 is shown as a pseudogene. The receptor was isolated from an adult with an advanced solid tumor such as melanoma, head and neck, liver or kidney cancer. Sequenced here: CD4+ or CD8+ T cells sorted from blood, sampled in a trial of the OX40 agonist ivuxolimab. Here the CDR3 DNA reads TGCACCAGCAGCCAAGATCGTTTCTGGGGGACACCCACTTCCTACGAGCAGTACTTC. Amino acids: CTSSQDRFWGTPTSYEQYF.